Listed below are T cell receptor beta chains from one sample, sequenced in a study of response to subunit inactivated influenza vaccine. TCRdb reprocessed the RT-PCR reads with MiXCR, giving one entry per CDR3 protein. Of about 500,000 distinct CDR3 sequences listed, approximately 15% are singletons. This material consisted of CD4+ T cells sorted from PBMCs, taken roughly 24 months after vaccination. The receptors stem from a man between 50 and 70 years old who received an inactivated influenza vaccine. CDR3s include the opening cysteine and the closing phenylalanine or tryptophan. Fields, in order: CDR3 DNA, CDR3 protein, D gene, V gene, clone size, J gene. D genes are given only for firm matches. Clone size, where shown, is once, few, many, or a class for clones that have expanded.

TGTGCCACCAGCAGAGTGGGATACAAAGAGACCCAGTACTTC,CATSRVGYKETQYF,-,TRBV15,-,TRBJ2-5
TGTGCCAGCAGCCGGGGACTTCTAGAGACCCAGTACTTC,CASSRGLLETQYF,-,TRBV3-1,many,TRBJ2-5
TGTGCCAGCAGTTACCGGGGGAAAGGTGCGGAGGCGCAGTTCTTC,CASSYRGKGAEAQFF,-,TRBV6-5,-,TRBJ2-1
TGTGCCAGCAGTGAACAACTAGCGGGAAACAATGAGCAGTTCTTC,CASSEQLAGNNEQFF,TRBD2,TRBV2,few,TRBJ2-1
TGTGCCAGCAGTTACTCGAAAGGGAGCACAGATACGCAGTATTTT,CASSYSKGSTDTQYF,-,TRBV6-5,-,TRBJ2-3
TGTGCCAGCAGCCAACAGGGCACTAATGAAAAACTGTTTTTT,CASSQQGTNEKLFF,-,TRBV3-1,few,TRBJ1-4
TGTGCCAGCAGTGCGGGACAGGGGAGTTCACCCCTCCACTTT,CASSAGQGSSPLHF,TRBD1,TRBV12-3/TRBV12-4,-,TRBJ1-6
TGTGCCAGCAGCTCATGGCCCGGGGAGCTGTTTTTT,CASSSWPGELFF,-,TRBV11-2,many,TRBJ2-2
TGTGCCAGCTCACCTCAACCAACTAATGAAAAACTGTTTTTT,CASSPQPTNEKLFF,-,TRBV18,-,TRBJ1-4
TGCAGTGCCCCCCCTAGGACGTCAGATACGCAGTATTTT,CSAPPRTSDTQYF,-,TRBV20-1,few,TRBJ2-3
TGTGCCAGCAGCTTAGCCTCCTTGCTAGCGGATATCGACTACAATGAGCAGTTTTTC,CASSLASLLADIDYNEQFF,TRBD2,TRBV7-8,-,TRBJ2-1
TGCGCCAGCAGCCAAGCTAGCGGGAAAGAGACCCAGTACTTC,CASSQASGKETQYF,TRBD2,TRBV4-1,-,TRBJ2-5
TGCGCCAGCAGCCTCGACAGAGGGTTTTGGGATGAGCAGTTCTTC,CASSLDRGFWDEQFF,-,TRBV5-1,many,TRBJ2-1
TGTGCCAGCAGTCCTAGACCCGGGCGGGAAGCTTTCTTT,CASSPRPGREAFF,-,TRBV12-3/TRBV12-4,-,TRBJ1-1
TGTGCCAGCAGTTCCGGGGACAGGAAGTACTACGAGCAGTACTTC,CASSSGDRKYYEQYF,TRBD1,TRBV28,-,TRBJ2-7
TGTGCCAGCAGTGAAGGGACAGGGCCGACGTCCCAGTACTTC,CASSEGTGPTSQYF,TRBD1,TRBV2,-,TRBJ2-5
TGTGCCAGCAGTTACTACAACTTCCAAGAGACCCAGTACTTC,CASSYYNFQETQYF,-,TRBV6-5,-,TRBJ2-5
TGTGCCAGCAGTGATTGGACGAGCAATCAGCCCCAGCATTTT,CASSDWTSNQPQHF,-,TRBV2,few,TRBJ1-5
TGCGCCAGCACTCCACAGGGGAACACTGAAGCTTTCTTT,CASTPQGNTEAFF,-,TRBV5-1,few,TRBJ1-1
TGCGCCAGCAGCTGGCAGGGACTTAGCACAGATACGCAGTATTTT,CASSWQGLSTDTQYF,-,TRBV5-1,few,TRBJ2-3
TGTGCCAGCAGTAAGACAGGGGGCGCGGCTGAAGCTTTCTTT,CASSKTGGAAEAFF,TRBD1,TRBV6-2/TRBV6-3,few,TRBJ1-1
TGCGCCAGCAGCTTACAGGGAAATGAAAAACTGTTTTTT,CASSLQGNEKLFF,-,TRBV5-1,few,TRBJ1-4
TGCAGTGCAACTGACAGGGGAGGGGAAGAGCAGTACTTC,CSATDRGGEEQYF,-,TRBV20-1,-,TRBJ2-7
TGCGCCAGCAGCCACGCAGGGCCCCCTGGCACCGGGGAGCTGTTTTTT,CASSHAGPPGTGELFF,-,TRBV10-2,few,TRBJ2-2
TGCAGCGTTGAATTGAACAGGGGTTTGAATGAGCAGTTCTTC,CSVELNRGLNEQFF,TRBD1,TRBV29-1,-,TRBJ2-1
TGCGCCAGCAGGAAGGACCCGAACACCGGGGAGCTGTTTTTT,CASRKDPNTGELFF,-,TRBV10-1,-,TRBJ2-2
TGTGCCAGCAGTCTATTTCACGGAGGGAGAGAAAAACTGTTTTTT,CASSLFHGGREKLFF,-,TRBV28,-,TRBJ1-4
TGCGCCAGCAGCTTGGCCACAAGATCAGGGGGGGATGAGCAGTTCTTC,CASSLATRSGGDEQFF,-,TRBV5-1,few,TRBJ2-1
TGTGCCAGCAGTCGTGTCGTCCCAGATACGCAGTATTTT,CASSRVVPDTQYF,-,TRBV14,few,TRBJ2-3
TGTGCCACCAGTGTAGGCACAGATACGCAGTATTTT,CATSVGTDTQYF,-,TRBV24-1,-,TRBJ2-3
TGCAGTGCTAGAGGACAGGTCAATCAGCCCCAGCATTTT,CSARGQVNQPQHF,-,TRBV20-1,once,TRBJ1-5